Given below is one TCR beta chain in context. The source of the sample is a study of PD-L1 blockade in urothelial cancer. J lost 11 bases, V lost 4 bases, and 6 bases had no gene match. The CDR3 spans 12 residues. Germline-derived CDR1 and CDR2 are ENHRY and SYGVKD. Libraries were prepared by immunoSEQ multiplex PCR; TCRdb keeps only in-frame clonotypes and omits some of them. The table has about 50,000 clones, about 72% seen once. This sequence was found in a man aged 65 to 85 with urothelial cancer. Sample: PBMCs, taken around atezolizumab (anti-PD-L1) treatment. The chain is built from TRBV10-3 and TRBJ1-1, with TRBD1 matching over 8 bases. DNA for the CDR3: TGTGCCATCAGTGCCCAGGACAGGGAGGCTTTCTTT. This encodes CAISAQDREAFF.